Listed here are 14 T cell receptor beta chains from one sample, sequenced in a study of control samples from healthy donors and cancer patients. Clones were read by immunoSEQ multiplex PCR, and TCRdb kept only the in-frame ones, dropping some. Among 70,000 to 80,000 clones listed, about 89% were seen once. Input material: PBMCs. Every receptor here comes from a woman in her 50s with colorectal cancer.

Here the CDR3 DNA reads TGTGCCAGCAGTTACCGACGGACAGCATACAATGAGCAGTTCTTC. Translation: CASSYRRTAYNEQFF. This sequence joins TRBV6-2 or TRBV6-3 and TRBJ2-1, with a weak D call TRBD1 (6 bases). Trimming stripped 2 bases from V and 4 bases from J, with 12 bases between. This CDR3 is 15 amino acids long. Germline V gene lookup returns CDR1 MNHEY and CDR2 SVGEGT.

The chain combines TRBV5-5 with TRBJ2-7, with 8 bases that match TRBD1. V trimming: 4 bases; J trimming: 2 bases; junction bases outside the gene matches: 2. Germline-derived CDR1 and CDR2 are SGHKS and YYEKEE (reference sequence). The CDR3 sequence is 13 residues long. The CDR3 DNA follows: TGTGCCAGCAGCCGGACAGGGACCTACGAGCAGTACGTC. Amino acids: CASSRTGTYEQYV.

This clone has more than one count but fewer than ten. This chain uses TRBV6-2 or TRBV6-3 with TRBJ1-5; D is unclear. V was trimmed by 0 bases and J by 6 bases, leaving 12 bases between them. Germline V gene lookup returns CDR1 MNHEY and CDR2 SVGEGT. This CDR3 is 15 amino acids long. Written as DNA, the CDR3 is TGTGCCAGCAGTTACTCGAGAGCGAGTGGTCAGCCCCAGCATTTT. Translated: CASSYSRASGQPQHF.

V and J are TRBV5-5 and TRBJ2-3; D uncertain. The CDR3 contains 16 residues. Germline V gives CDR1 SGHKS, CDR2 YYEKEE (reference sequence). V dropped 4 bases and J dropped 0 bases, with 15 bases sitting between them. DNA for the CDR3: TGTGCCAGCAGCGAGGCGGAACTTGCTAGCACAGATACGCAGTATTTT. It encodes CASSEAELASTDTQYF.

The rearrangement links TRBV19 to TRBJ2-2, with 11 bases that match TRBD1. The junction had 8 bases not matched to a gene; V was cut back by 4 bases and J by 4 bases. Per germline, CDR1 LNHDA and CDR2 SQIVND (reference sequence). This CDR3 region has 17 residues. The CDR3, as DNA: TGTGCCAGTAGTACCGGGACAGGGGGGTTCGGCACCGGGGAGCTGTTTTTT. It yields the protein CASSTGTGGFGTGELFF.

This rearrangement joins TRBV3-1 (or the pseudogene TRBV3-2) to TRBJ2-1, with 11 bases matching TRBD2. Germline V gives CDR1 LGHDT, CDR2 YNNKEL (reference sequence). V was pared by 5 bases and J by 9 bases, with 6 bases of the junction left unmatched. The length of the CDR3 is 14 residues. The chain's CDR3 is CASSISGGAVEQFF. The CDR3 DNA follows: TGTGCCAGCAGCATTAGCGGGGGGGCGGTTGAGCAGTTCTTC.

V and J are TRBV18 and TRBJ2-3; D unclear. CDR1 KGHSH and CDR2 LQKENI come from the germline V gene. This CDR3 comprises 13 residues. Trimming took off 0 bases at V and 0 bases at J, with 1 base between the two ends. The CDR3 loop reads CASSPPSTDTQYF. CDR3 nucleotide sequence: TGTGCCAGCTCACCACCTAGCACAGATACGCAGTATTTT.

The chain uses TRBV25-1 and TRBJ2-4, with 8 nucleotides matching TRBD1. Germline CDR1 and CDR2: MGHDK and SYGVNS. Trimming took 3 bases from V and 7 from J; bases not matched to a gene: 2. This CDR3 region has 13 residues. CDR3 protein: CASSEGQENIQYF. Here the CDR3 DNA reads TGTGCCAGCAGTGAGGGACAGGAGAACATTCAGTACTTC.

CDR3 region: CSVEDFTEAFF. The CDR3 region has the DNA TGCAGCGTTGAAGATTTCACTGAAGCTTTCTTT. The V gene is TRBV29-1, the J gene TRBJ1-1, with D unclear. The length of the CDR3 is 11 residues. Germline CDR1 is SQVTM and CDR2 is ANQGSEA. The V gene lost 0 bases and the J gene lost 4 bases, with 3 bases spanning the gap.

This chain connects TRBV5-1 to TRBJ2-5; no firm D call. There are 13 residues in the CDR3. Trimming pared 4 bases from V and 5 bases from J, leaving 12 bases between. Germline values: CDR1 SGHRS, CDR2 YFSETQ. CDR3 region: CASSKRPGETQYF. DNA of the CDR3: TGCGCCAGCAGCAAAAGACCCGGGGAGACCCAGTACTTC.

This clone appeared a single time. The gene calls are TRBV18 and TRBJ1-1; no firm D call. This CDR3 comprises 15 residues. The germline V and J ends were trimmed by 6 bases and 4 bases, with 18 bases remaining between them. Germline V gene data show CDR1 as KGHSH and CDR2 as LQKENI. The chain's CDR3 is CASSAATAFGTEAFF. The CDR3 DNA reads TGTGCCAGCTCCGCCGCGACGGCCTTTGGCACTGAAGCTTTCTTT.

This clone was seen only once. The chain is built from TRBV6-2 or TRBV6-3 and TRBJ2-5, with no clear D. Germline-derived CDR1 and CDR2 are MNHEY and SVGEGT. The CDR3 consists of 17 residues. Between the trimmed V and J ends, which lost 2 bases and 1 base, there was a span of 17 bases. The CDR3 DNA is TGTGCCAGCAGTTACCTAAGGCAGCGCTACTTCCAAGAGACCCAGTACTTC. It yields the protein CASSYLRQRYFQETQYF.

CDR3 in amino acids: CASSARGGDGELFF. Written as DNA, the CDR3 is TGTGCCAGCAGCGCCCGGGGGGGCGACGGGGAGCTGTTTTTT. V is TRBV9 and J is TRBJ2-2; 8 bases are shared with TRBD2. Germline V lookup: CDR1 SGDLS, CDR2 YYNGEE. The CDR3 covers 14 residues. V shed 3 bases, J shed 7 bases, and the junction held 5 bases outside the gene matches. The full variable domain, its missing parts supplied by reference TRBV9 and TRBJ2-2, is DSGVTQTPKHLITATGQRVTLRCSPRSGDLSVYWYQQSLDQGLQFLIQYYNGEERAKGNILERFSAQQFPDLHSELNLSSLELGDSALYFCASSARGGDGELFFGEGSRLTVL.

This CDR3 reads CASGPGQGGNQPQHF. In DNA, the CDR3 is TGTGCTAGTGGCCCCGGACAGGGCGGCAATCAGCCCCAGCATTTT. This chain joins TRBV12-5 and TRBJ1-5, with 8 bases that match TRBD1. The CDR3 runs 15 residues. With 6 bases clipped from V and 2 bases from J, the junction kept 6 bases outside the gene matches. Germline V lookup: CDR1 LGHNT, CDR2 FRNRAP.